These 16 T cell receptor beta chains were all obtained from the same sample, sequenced in a study of regulatory dendritic cells for organ transplantation. Using immunoSEQ multiplex PCR, the repertoire was profiled, and TCRdb retains in-frame clones only, with some absent. The sample lists roughly 12,000 clones; approximately 79% were seen once. Allogeneic regulatory or mature dendritic cells were co-cultured for approximately 5 days with CFSE-labeled sorted T cells at 1:10. For these TCRs, the target antigens are not known. Sequenced input: naive CD8+ T cells from blood cultured with regulatory dendritic cells. The subset is: CD45RA+ naive T cells. The receptor set was obtained from a human donor in good health.

The chain links TRBV6-5 to TRBJ1-2, with D unresolved. The germline V gene has CDR1 MNHEY and CDR2 SVGAGI. V dropped 10 bases and J dropped 2 bases, with 11 bases sitting between them. The CDR3 has 12 residues. The CDR3 sequence: CATEVPNYGYTF. CDR3 nucleotides: TGTGCCACTGAGGTTCCCAACTATGGCTACACCTTC.

The chain links TRBV5-1 to TRBJ1-2, with 7 bases aligning to TRBD1. The CDR3 is 14 residues long. Trimming removed 0 bases from V and 4 bases from J; junction bases left unmatched: 3. The germline gives CDR1 SGHRS, CDR2 YFSETQ. CDR3 nucleotide sequence: TGCGCCAGCAGCTTGGGGGACAGCGTCTATGGCTACACCTTC. This encodes CASSLGDSVYGYTF.

The J gene is TRBJ2-5, the V gene TRBV5-6; 8 bases fit TRBD2. Germline CDR1 is SGHDT and CDR2 is YYEEEE. CDR3 length: 17 amino acids. J lost 3 bases, V lost 0 bases, and 10 bases had no gene match. The DNA for the CDR3 is TGTGCCAGCAGCTTGGCCGGAGCGGGGGCGGGGGAAGAGACCCAGTACTTC. The encoded protein is CASSLAGAGAGEETQYF.

Notes on this clone: This clone may be a read error of a much larger clone one base away. V gene TRBV5-8 combines with J gene TRBJ2-7; 9 nucleotides match TRBD1. The CDR3 has 14 amino acids. Germline lookup yields CDR1 SGHTS and CDR2 YDEGEE. J lost 3 bases, V lost 2 bases, and 3 bases had no gene match. The DNA for the CDR3 is TGTGCCAGCAGCTTCGGGACAGGGAGCTACGAGCAGTACTTC. This translates into CASSFGTGSYEQYF.

This chain uses TRBV4-1 with TRBJ2-7, with TRBD1 matching over 7 bases. With 1 base clipped from V and 0 bases from J, the junction kept 21 bases outside the gene matches. The CDR3 extends over 21 amino acids. Germline V lookup: CDR1 MGHRA, CDR2 YSYEKL. For the CDR3, the DNA is TGCGCCAGCAGCCAAGGAGGCACGACGATCGAGACAGGGTCTTTCTCCTACGAGCAGTACTTC. Its protein is CASSQGGTTIETGSFSYEQYF.

V and J are TRBV5-6 and TRBJ2-1, with D maybe TRBD2 (5 bases). The CDR3 consists of 15 residues. V lost 5 bases and J lost 8, with 20 bases in between. Germline assignment: CDR1 SGHDT and CDR2 YYEEEE. The CDR3 DNA reads TGTGCCAGCAGTCCTACACTAGGACGAGAAGATGAGCAGTTCTTC. Amino acid sequence: CASSPTLGREDEQFF. Based on the CDR3 plus reference TRBV5-6 and TRBJ2-1, the full variable domain is DAGVTQSPTHLIKTRGQQVTLRCSPKSGHDTVSWYQQALGQGPQFIFQYYEEEERQRGNFPDRFSGHQFPNYSSELNVNALLLGDSALYLCASSPTLGREDEQFFGPGTRLTVL.

The rearrangement joins TRBV11-2 to TRBJ2-7, with 10 bases matching TRBD1. The length of the CDR3 is 14 residues. Trimming removed 4 bases from V and 3 bases from J; junction bases left unmatched: 3. Germline V gene lookup returns CDR1 SGHAT and CDR2 FQNNGV. CDR3 protein: CASSSGQGFYEQYF. As DNA, the CDR3 is TGTGCCAGCAGCTCGGGACAGGGGTTCTACGAGCAGTACTTC.

The V call is TRBV7-9, the J call TRBJ2-5; TRBD1 matches at 7 bases. V was pared by 5 bases and J by 0 bases, with 9 bases of the junction left unmatched. The germline V gene encodes CDR1 SEHNR and CDR2 FQNEAQ (reference sequence). The length of the CDR3 is 16 residues. The CDR3 nucleotides are TGTGCCAGCAGCCCTAGCCGGGGACAGTACCAAGAGACCCAGTACTTC. It translates to CASSPSRGQYQETQYF.

This clone was detected only a few times. The chain combines TRBV7-9 with TRBJ1-6, with 9 bases aligning to TRBD1. Germline V CDR1 and CDR2: SEHNR, FQNEAQ (reference sequence). The CDR3 extends over 15 amino acids. The V and J ends lost 3 bases and 10 bases, in that order; junction bases with no gene match: 7. The CDR3 DNA reads as TGTGCCAGCAGCTTCGTGGGGACAGGGCGGTCACCCCTCCACTTT. Translated, it gives CASSFVGTGRSPLHF. The variable domain in full, completed from reference TRBV7-9 and TRBJ1-6, reads DTGVSQNPRHKITKRGQNVTFRCDPISEHNRLYWYRQTLGQGPEFLTYFQNEAQLEKSRLLSDRFSAERPKGSFSTLEIQRTEQGDSAMYLCASSFVGTGRSPLHFGNGTRLTVT.

The V and J genes are TRBV4-3 and TRBJ1-2; 7 nucleotides agree with TRBD1. Germline loops: CDR1 LGHNA, CDR2 YSLEER. V shed 0 bases and J 4 bases; nucleotides not matched to a gene: 8. The CDR3 is 16 residues long. The CDR3 loop reads CASSQDSETGFYGYTF. Written as DNA, the CDR3 is TGCGCCAGCAGCCAAGATAGTGAGACAGGGTTCTATGGCTACACCTTC.

The chain combines TRBV27 with TRBJ2-3; 10 bases align to TRBD2. The CDR3 covers 16 residues. Trimming at V came to 5 bases and at J to 3 bases, leaving 8 bases not matched to a gene. The germline V gene encodes CDR1 MNHEY and CDR2 SMNVEV (reference sequence). CDR3 loop: CASSPQRGGSTDTQYF. The CDR3 DNA follows: TGTGCCAGCAGTCCGCAGCGGGGGGGCTCGACAGATACGCAGTATTTT.

This chain joins TRBV6-6 and TRBJ1-3; D perhaps matches TRBD1 (6 bases). In germline, CDR1 is MNHNY, CDR2 SVGAGI (reference sequence). CDR3 length: 15 amino acids. V was clipped by 4 bases and J by 2 bases, with 12 bases between them. The CDR3 reads CASSSLGGPGNTIYF. CDR3 nucleotide sequence: TGTGCCAGCAGTTCCCTCGGGGGGCCTGGAAACACCATATATTTT.

The V and J genes are TRBV19 and TRBJ1-5, with D possibly TRBD1 on 6 matching bases. Trimming removed 8 bases at V and 0 bases at J, with 14 bases between. Per the germline V gene, CDR1 is LNHDA and CDR2 is SQIVND (reference sequence). The CDR3 sequence is 15 residues long. CDR3: CASRRQANSNQPQHF. Written as DNA, the CDR3 is TGTGCCAGTCGGAGACAGGCGAATAGCAATCAGCCCCAGCATTTT. The full variable domain, in which reference TRBV19 and TRBJ1-5 provide the parts outside the CDR3, is DGGITQSPKYLFRKEGQNVTLSCEQNLNHDAMYWYRQDPGQGLRLIYYSQIVNDFQKGDIAEGYSVSREKKESFPLTVTSAQKNPTAFYLCASRRQANSNQPQHFGDGTRLSIL.

This clone showed up just a few times. This rearrangement joins TRBV5-3 to TRBJ1-1; possible D gene TRBD1, 6 bases. TRBV5-3 is recorded as an ORF, its role being uncertain. The CDR3 runs to 17 residues. Trimming pared 0 bases from V and 0 bases from J, leaving 15 bases between. CDR3 residues: CARSLGDDRSMNTEAFF. The CDR3, as DNA: TGTGCCAGAAGCTTGGGGGATGACAGGAGTATGAACACTGAAGCTTTCTTT.

V and J are TRBV15 and TRBJ1-5; D may be TRBD1 (5 bases). Trimming left V 1 base short and J 4 bases short, with 11 bases between. CDR1 and CDR2 (germline): LNHNV, YYDKDF (reference sequence). The CDR3 is 15 residues long. CDR3 bases: TGTGCCACCAGCAGAGCCGGGGGTCGGAATCAGCCCCAGCATTTT. Protein: CATSRAGGRNQPQHF.

This clone was detected once. The chain's CDR3 is CASTPTWYGINYGYTF. The CDR3 DNA reads TGTGCCAGCACCCCGACATGGTACGGGATTAACTATGGCTACACCTTC. The chain uses TRBV5-5 and TRBJ1-2; D ambiguous. V was shortened by 6 bases and J by 1 base, with 19 bases between the two germline ends. In germline, CDR1 is SGHKS, CDR2 YYEKEE (reference sequence). This CDR3 spans 16 amino acids. Variable domain in full (rest from reference TRBV5-5 and TRBJ1-2): DAGVTQSPTHLIKTRGQQVTLRCSPISGHKSVSWYQQVLGQGPQFIFQYYEKEERGRGNFPDRFSARQFPNYSSELNVNALLLGDSALYLCASTPTWYGINYGYTFGSGTRLTVV.